This passage covers 18 T cell receptor beta chains from one sample sequenced in a study of T cells after yellow fever vaccination. TCRdb processed the 5' RACE reads anew with MiXCR; each CDR3 protein has one entry. The data hold about 350,000 distinct CDR3 sequences, with roughly 4.3% observed a single time. Specimen: PBMCs, collected 5 days after the yellow fever booster vaccination. These receptor sequences come from a young man who received the YFV17D yellow fever vaccine.

This clonotype was observed a handful of times. The chain employs TRBV12-3 or TRBV12-4 and TRBJ1-2; TRBD1 is a possible D gene (5 bases). The CDR3 is 14 amino acids. Deletions cut 3 bases from V and 4 bases from J, with 12 bases between. The CDR3 nucleotides are TGTGCCAGCAGTTTTAACGGGGGTCTCTATGGCTACACCTTC. Its translation: CASSFNGGLYGYTF.

The V gene is TRBV6-2 or TRBV6-3, the J gene TRBJ1-5; D gene unclear. This CDR3 is built from 17 residues. In germline, CDR1 is MNHEY, CDR2 SVGEGT. Trimming shortened V by 2 bases and J by 0 bases, and 14 bases separated the two germline ends. The CDR3 loop is CASSYVVPTASNQPQHF. CDR3 coding DNA: TGTGCCAGCAGTTACGTCGTCCCTACAGCTAGCAATCAGCCCCAGCATTTT.

This clonotype came up many times. The chain carries TRBV15 and TRBJ1-2; D unresolved. The V end lost 6 bases, the J end lost 2 bases, and 10 bases lay between the germline ends. Germline V gene sequence: CDR1 LNHNV, CDR2 YYDKDF (reference sequence). The CDR3 runs to 13 residues. The DNA of the CDR3 is TGTGCCACCAGTATGCGAGAGAACTATGGCTACACCTTC. Protein sequence: CATSMRENYGYTF.

This clonotype was seen ten or more times. The chain combines TRBV20-1 with TRBJ1-1; D is possibly TRBD1 (6 bases). Germline V gene data show CDR1 as DFQATT and CDR2 as SNEGSKA (reference sequence). Trimming took off 4 bases at V and 4 bases at J, with 16 bases between the two ends. This CDR3 comprises 14 residues. The CDR3 loop is CSAIRGQGSTEAFF. The CDR3 DNA reads as TGCAGTGCTATTCGGGGGCAGGGGAGCACTGAAGCTTTCTTT.

This clonotype has at least ten counts. The chain couples TRBV7-2 to TRBJ2-7; no clear D. Trimming left V 5 bases short and J 3 bases short, with 5 bases between. The CDR3 has 11 amino acids. Germline CDR1 is SGHTA and CDR2 is FQGNSA. The CDR3 protein is CASSLLYEQYF. CDR3 coding DNA: TGTGCCAGCAGCCTACTCTACGAGCAGTACTTC. Together with reference TRBV7-2 and TRBJ2-7, the CDR3 gives the full variable domain: GAGVSQSPSNKVTEKGKDVELRCDPISGHTALYWYRQSLGQGLEFLIYFQGNSAPDKSGLPSDRFSAERTGGSVSTLTIQRTQQEDSAVYLCASSLLYEQYFGPGTRLTVT.

The chain is built from TRBV18 and TRBJ2-3; 9 bases agree with TRBD2. Losses at the gene ends were 5 bases for V and 2 bases for J; bases not matched to a gene: 5. Germline assignment: CDR1 KGHSH and CDR2 LQKENI. This CDR3 comprises 15 residues. CDR3 sequence: CASSSGTSPTDTQYF. The CDR3 DNA is TGTGCCAGCTCATCCGGGACTAGCCCCACAGATACGCAGTATTTT.

The chain recombines TRBV7-9 with TRBJ1-1, with 8 bases fitting TRBD1. Germline V lookup: CDR1 SEHNR, CDR2 FQNEAQ (reference sequence). Trimming removed 7 bases from V and 1 base from J; junction bases left unmatched: 8. This CDR3 spans 15 amino acids. As DNA, the CDR3 is TGTGCCAGCAACGGACAGGGAGTCGCGAACACTGAAGCTTTCTTT. This translates into CASNGQGVANTEAFF. Complete variable domain (other parts from reference TRBV7-9 and TRBJ1-1): DTGVSQNPRHKITKRGQNVTFRCDPISEHNRLYWYRQTLGQGPEFLTYFQNEAQLEKSRLLSDRFSAERPKGSFSTLEIQRTEQGDSAMYLCASNGQGVANTEAFFGQGTRLTVV.

The genes are TRBV7-2 and TRBJ1-6, with a weak D call TRBD1 (5 bases). The CDR3 is 13 residues long. Trimming shortened V by 5 bases and J by 9 bases, and 11 bases separated the two germline ends. The V gene's germline CDR1 is SGHTA and CDR2 FQGNSA. CDR3 sequence reads: CASSPQGVSPLHF. CDR3 DNA: TGTGCCAGCAGCCCCCAAGGGGTTTCACCCCTCCACTTT. Using reference TRBV7-2 and TRBJ1-6 for the parts outside the CDR3, the full variable domain is GAGVSQSPSNKVTEKGKDVELRCDPISGHTALYWYRQSLGQGLEFLIYFQGNSAPDKSGLPSDRFSAERTGGSVSTLTIQRTQQEDSAVYLCASSPQGVSPLHFGNGTRLTVT.

V usage is TRBV2 and J usage is TRBJ1-5; 11 positions agree with TRBD1. V was clipped by 7 bases and J by 1 base; unmatched bases: 6. Germline-derived CDR1 and CDR2 are SNHLY and FYNNEI. CDR3 length equals 16 residues. CDR3 nucleotides: TGTGCCAGCACCCCGGACAGGGGGCGAAGCAATCAGCCCCAGCATTTT. It codes for CASTPDRGRSNQPQHF.

This clonotype was observed many times. The chain couples TRBV28 to TRBJ2-3; D unclear. Per the germline V gene, CDR1 is MDHEN and CDR2 is SYDVKM. V lost 8 bases, J lost 2 bases, and 5 bases lay in between. This CDR3 has 11 residues. For the CDR3, the DNA is TGTGCCAGCCTTAACACAGATACGCAGTATTTT. Its protein product is CASLNTDTQYF.

The sample holds a few counts of this clonotype. This sequence joins TRBV6-5 and TRBJ2-2, with D perhaps TRBD2 (5 bases). The ends were cut back, 4 bases at V and 0 bases at J, with 12 bases in the middle. CDR3 length equals 16 residues. Per germline, CDR1 MNHEY and CDR2 SVGAGI. DNA for the CDR3: TGTGCCAGCAGTTCGGAGGAACCTGCGAACACCGGGGAGCTGTTTTTT. The encoded protein is CASSSEEPANTGELFF.

This clonotype turned up a few times. This chain joins TRBV9 and TRBJ2-3; 7 positions match TRBD1. The CDR3 totals 18 residues. The J segment lost 2 bases and the V segment lost 4 bases, leaving 16 bases of the junction unmatched. Germline V gene data show CDR1 as SGDLS and CDR2 as YYNGEE. The CDR3 protein is CASSPGTAAFLNTDTQYF. In DNA, the CDR3 is TGTGCCAGCAGCCCGGGGACAGCCGCATTTTTAAACACAGATACGCAGTATTTT.

The chain employs TRBV7-2 and TRBJ2-1; the match to TRBD2 covers 7 bases. Germline CDR1 SGHTA, CDR2 FQGNSA. V dropped 7 bases and J dropped 8; count of bases not matched to a gene: 14. The CDR3 consists of 15 residues. CDR3: CASTFGGLGGDEQFF. In DNA form, the CDR3 reads TGTGCCAGCACCTTTGGAGGCTTGGGGGGGGATGAGCAGTTCTTC.

This chain connects TRBV7-9 to TRBJ2-2; no firm D call. The V end was cut by 1 base, the J end by 5 bases, with 17 bases between. Germline V gives CDR1 SEHNR, CDR2 FQNEAQ (reference sequence). CDR3 length: 17 residues. For the CDR3, the DNA is TGTGCCAGCAGCTTAGATTCTTACCAGCTAGTGACCGGGGAGCTGTTTTTT. This sequence encodes CASSLDSYQLVTGELFF. Filled out from reference TRBV7-9 and TRBJ2-2, the complete variable domain reads DTGVSQNPRHKITKRGQNVTFRCDPISEHNRLYWYRQTLGQGPEFLTYFQNEAQLEKSRLLSDRFSAERPKGSFSTLEIQRTEQGDSAMYLCASSLDSYQLVTGELFFGEGSRLTVL.

The genes are TRBV4-2 and TRBJ1-4, with TRBD1 as a possible D gene (5 bases). CDR1 and CDR2 (germline): LGHNA, YNFKEQ. CDR3 length: 15 amino acids. Trimming stripped 3 bases from V and 10 bases from J, with 18 bases between. The DNA for the CDR3 is TGTGCCAGCAGCCAGGGGGACGAATATTCTGGAAAACTGTTTTTT. Translation gives CASSQGDEYSGKLFF.

The rearrangement uses TRBV4-3 and TRBJ1-6; D may be TRBD1 (5 bases). Germline CDR1 and CDR2: LGHNA and YSLEER. V was trimmed by 3 bases and J by 7 bases, leaving 13 bases between them. The CDR3 covers 15 residues. CDR3 residues: CASSQLGGNNSPLHF. In DNA form, the CDR3 reads TGCGCCAGCAGCCAGCTGGGGGGAAACAATTCACCCCTCCACTTT.

This clonotype turned up a few times. The chain links TRBV7-3 to TRBJ2-1; a possible D gene is TRBD1 (6 bases). The CDR3 sequence is 14 residues long. The V end was cut by 5 bases, the J end by 5 bases, with 13 bases between. From germline, CDR1 is SGHTA and CDR2 FQGTGA. This chain's CDR3 is CASSPDGQNNEQFF. The CDR3 DNA is TGTGCCAGCAGCCCGGACGGACAGAACAATGAGCAGTTCTTC.

This sequence joins TRBV20-1 and TRBJ2-4; D not certain. Per germline, CDR1 DFQATT and CDR2 SNEGSKA (reference sequence). CDR3 length: 13 residues. Deletions cut 6 bases from V and 0 bases from J, with 9 bases between. The DNA of the CDR3 is TGCAGTGCCCGGATACTAGCCAAAAACATTCAGTACTTC. It yields the protein CSARILAKNIQYF.